A single sample gave rise to the 20 T cell receptor beta chains below, sequenced in a study of neurological immune-mediated disorders (dated by TCRdb to the late 2010s). Preparation of the library involved 5' RACE. Reads for this sample came from an Illumina HiSeq 2500. TCRdb reran the public reads through fastp at Q25 and MiXCR, keeping productive beta chains. When rows share a CDR3 protein, they turn into one entry using the most common DNA and genes. Across this sample there are tens of thousands of distinct CDR3 sequences, with just under 6% seen only once. Approximately 1.5% of the sample comes from the top ten. Sequencing was performed on CD4+ T cells from blood. Receptors originate from a woman younger than 30 with multiple sclerosis.

This clonotype was observed at least ten times. The rearrangement joins TRBV10-3 to TRBJ1-3; D unclear. Germline assignment: CDR1 ENHRY and CDR2 SYGVKD. This CDR3 region has 13 residues. V was shortened by 3 bases and J by 5 bases, with 8 bases between the two germline ends. CDR3 region: CAISDPERNTIYF. In DNA form, the CDR3 reads TGTGCCATCAGTGACCCTGAGAGAAACACCATATATTTT.

This clonotype was counted only a few times. This chain connects TRBV7-6 to TRBJ2-7; TRBD2 matches 7 bases. After removal of 1 base from V and 3 bases from J, the junction contained 6 bases not matched to a gene. This CDR3 contains 15 residues. The germline CDR1 and CDR2 sequences are SGHVS and FNYEAQ. The CDR3: CASSLVSGTIYEQYF. CDR3 nucleotide sequence: TGTGCCAGCAGCTTAGTAAGCGGGACGATCTACGAGCAGTACTTC.

This clonotype came up many times. This rearrangement joins TRBV6-6 to TRBJ2-5, with D unclear. Germline V CDR1 and CDR2: MNHNY, SVGAGI (reference sequence). V lost 5 bases to trimming and J lost 5 bases, with 18 bases between them. The CDR3 has 15 amino acids. CDR3 sequence: CASSPSPGSVETQYF. In DNA, the CDR3 is TGTGCCAGCAGTCCATCCCCTGGTTCAGTCGAGACCCAGTACTTC.

Many counts were recorded for this clonotype. The rearrangement links TRBV2 to TRBJ2-5; no reliable D call. Trimming shortened V by 4 bases and J by 5 bases, and 5 bases separated the two germline ends. Germline V lookup: CDR1 SNHLY, CDR2 FYNNEI. The CDR3 runs to 11 residues. CDR3 in DNA: TGTGCCAGCAGTGTCAAGGAGACCCAGTACTTC. It yields the protein CASSVKETQYF.

The gene calls are TRBV18 and TRBJ1-1; no reliable D call. The V gene's germline CDR1 is KGHSH and CDR2 LQKENI. This CDR3 has 12 amino acids. Trimming stripped 5 bases from V and 5 bases from J, with 9 bases between. This CDR3 reads CASSKGLTEAFF. The CDR3 DNA follows: TGTGCCAGCTCAAAAGGGCTAACTGAAGCTTTCTTT.

This clonotype was seen repeatedly, ten times or more. The chain couples TRBV5-1 to TRBJ2-7; possible D gene TRBD2, 6 bases. CDR1 SGHRS and CDR2 YFSETQ come from the germline V gene. Between the trimmed V and J ends, which lost 0 bases and 7 bases, there was a span of 8 bases. CDR3 size: 12 residues. This CDR3 reads CASSLGGGEQYV. In DNA form, the CDR3 reads TGCGCCAGCAGCTTGGGAGGAGGGGAGCAGTACGTC.

In its sample, this clonotype was seen many times. The CDR3 loop is CSVRSGSAGYTF. In DNA form, the CDR3 reads TGCAGCGTTAGGTCAGGCTCTGCTGGCTACACCTTC. The gene calls are TRBV29-1 and TRBJ1-2; no definite D call. The germline V gene encodes CDR1 SQVTM and CDR2 ANQGSEA. V lost 5 bases to trimming and J lost 7 bases, with 14 bases between them. This CDR3 comprises 12 residues. Filled out from reference TRBV29-1 and TRBJ1-2, the complete variable domain reads SAVISQKPSRDICQRGTSLTIQCQVDSQVTMMFWYRQQPGQSLTLIATANQGSEATYESGFVIDKFPISRPNLTFSTLTVSNMSPEDSSIYLCSVRSGSAGYTFGSGTRLTVV.

Within the sample, this clonotype is medium-sized. CDR3 sequence (DNA): TGCAGCGTGCGTCTGACTAGCGGAGCTCGAAATGAGCAGTTCTTC. It translates to CSVRLTSGARNEQFF. The chain carries TRBV29-1 and TRBJ2-1; 9 bases are a match to TRBD2. V lost 6 bases and J lost 7; bases outside the gene matches: 13. Per the germline V gene, CDR1 is SQVTM and CDR2 is ANQGSEA. CDR3 size: 15 residues.

This clonotype came up many times. V is TRBV6-1 and J is TRBJ2-2; a possible D gene is TRBD1 (5 bases). V gave up 7 bases and J gave up 1 base, with 7 bases separating them. Germline V lookup: CDR1 MNHNS, CDR2 SASEGT. This CDR3 contains 13 residues. The CDR3 sequence is CASKTGNTGELFF. The CDR3 DNA is TGTGCCAGCAAAACAGGGAACACCGGGGAGCTGTTTTTT.

This clonotype was counted ten times or more. V is TRBV27 and J is TRBJ1-6; maybe TRBD1 (6 bases). Deletions cut 3 bases from V and 5 bases from J, with 8 bases between. The CDR3 covers 14 residues. Germline V gene data show CDR1 as MNHEY and CDR2 as SMNVEV (reference sequence). In DNA form, the CDR3 reads TGTGCCAGCAGTTTTTGGACAGATAATTCACCCCTCCACTTT. It translates to CASSFWTDNSPLHF.

This clonotype was picked up many times. The V gene is TRBV5-1, the J gene TRBJ2-1; 7 bases match TRBD1. Trimming cost V 5 bases and J 2 bases; bases outside gene matches: 4. This CDR3 has 14 residues. Germline V CDR1 and CDR2: SGHRS, YFSETQ. For the CDR3, the DNA is TGCGCCAGCAGTTTACAGGGGCCCTACAATGAGCAGTTCTTC. It encodes CASSLQGPYNEQFF.

This clonotype was detected ten times or more. The chain recombines TRBV20-1 with TRBJ2-5; 12 positions agree with TRBD2. Per the germline V gene, CDR1 is DFQATT and CDR2 is SNEGSKA (reference sequence). V lost 6 bases to trimming and J lost 4 bases; unmatched junction nucleotides: 6. The CDR3 runs to 14 residues. The DNA for the CDR3 is TGCAGTGCCCGGACTAGCGGGATTGGAGAGACCCAGTACTTC. It specifies CSARTSGIGETQYF.

In its sample, this clonotype was seen many times. This sequence joins TRBV20-1 and TRBJ2-3; D is perhaps TRBD1 (6 bases). The germline V and J ends were trimmed by 3 bases and 0 bases, with 19 bases remaining between them. This CDR3 region has 17 residues. In germline, CDR1 is DFQATT, CDR2 SNEGSKA (reference sequence). CDR3 bases: TGCAGTGCTAGCGCAGCAGGGGTTCTAGGAAGCACAGATACGCAGTATTTT. It codes for CSASAAGVLGSTDTQYF.

This clonotype has at least ten counts. The V gene is TRBV7-2, the J gene TRBJ2-1, with TRBD2 matching 9 bases. Losses at the gene ends were 5 bases for V and 7 bases for J; bases not matched to a gene: 9. CDR3 size: 15 residues. Germline CDR1 reads SGHTA; CDR2 reads FQGNSA. CDR3 region: CASSQDRTSANEQFF. As DNA, the CDR3 is TGTGCCAGCAGCCAAGACCGGACTAGCGCAAATGAGCAGTTCTTC.

There are many counts of this clonotype. The chain links TRBV3-1 to TRBJ1-5; no reliable D call. V dropped 3 bases and J dropped 5 bases, with 5 bases sitting between them. The CDR3 is made up of 12 amino acids. Germline V gene lookup returns CDR1 LGHDT and CDR2 YNNKEL (reference sequence). DNA for the CDR3: TGTGCCAGCAGCCACGGGGATCAGCCCCAGCATTTT. Residues: CASSHGDQPQHF.

The V and J genes are TRBV18 and TRBJ1-1; D possibly corresponds to TRBD1 (6 bases). Germline CDR1 reads KGHSH; CDR2 reads LQKENI. The V end was cut by 3 bases, the J end by 2 bases, with 10 bases between. This CDR3 is 14 amino acids long. The CDR3 reads CASSPTGTNTEAFF. The DNA for the CDR3 is TGTGCCAGCTCACCGACAGGAACAAACACTGAAGCTTTCTTT.

There are many counts of this clonotype. This chain links TRBV5-5 with TRBJ2-4; D remains unclear. The CDR3 extends over 14 amino acids. Trimming removed 3 bases at V and 2 bases at J, with 9 bases between. Looked up from germline, CDR1 is SGHKS and CDR2 is YYEKEE (reference sequence). In DNA, the CDR3 is TGTGCCAGCAGCTACTCAAACACCAAAAACATTCAGTACTTC. This encodes CASSYSNTKNIQYF.

This clonotype was observed at least ten times. This chain joins TRBV5-1 and TRBJ2-3; D unresolved. The V end lost 9 bases, the J end lost 2 bases, and 16 bases lay between the germline ends. From germline, CDR1 is SGHRS and CDR2 YFSETQ. This CDR3 contains 14 residues. The CDR3 DNA sequence: TGCGCCACCTCGAACCGGCAGAACACAGATACGCAGTATTTT. Residues: CATSNRQNTDTQYF.

This clonotype was observed at least ten times. CDR3 protein: CASSPEMDKNTEAFF. The CDR3, as DNA: TGTGCCAGCTCACCTGAGATGGACAAGAACACTGAAGCTTTCTTT. This chain connects TRBV18 to TRBJ1-1, with a tentative D call TRBD1 (5 bases). In germline, CDR1 is KGHSH, CDR2 LQKENI. Trimming removed 3 bases at V and 1 base at J, with 12 bases between. The CDR3 runs 15 residues.

This clonotype was counted at least ten times. This chain uses TRBV6-5 with TRBJ1-2, with 9 bases lining up with TRBD1. The trim removed 5 bases at V and 4 bases at J, leaving 11 bases unmatched. This CDR3 contains 16 residues. CDR1 MNHEY and CDR2 SVGAGI come from the germline V gene. CDR3 protein: CASSPPPRDRAYGYTF. The DNA for the CDR3 is TGTGCCAGCAGTCCCCCGCCTCGGGACAGGGCCTATGGCTACACCTTC.